This T cell receptor beta chain came from a study of cytomegalovirus exposure and HLA in healthy donors. Study results and caveats: According to the study, some 160 TCR beta chains were cytomegalovirus-associated.

Per the germline V gene, CDR1 is SGHRS and CDR2 is YFSETQ. The CDR3 contains 15 residues. V was clipped by 0 bases and J by 4 bases, with 11 bases between them. Turning to this clone: Its antigen is currently unknown.

Both 60 Vbeta primers and 13 Jbeta primers went into the PCR. TCRdb's copy holds only in-frame clones and misses some; the assay was immunoSEQ multiplex PCR. The table records under 200,000 clones, about 81% of them present only once. The chain couples TRBV5-1 to TRBJ2-1; D may be TRBD2 (5 bases). The sample consisted of PBMCs. The clonotype was recovered from a woman aged 50 to 60 in good health and CMV-seropositive. The CDR3 here is CASSLETWRYNEQFF. The CDR3 DNA follows: TGCGCCAGCAGCTTGGAGACGTGGAGGTACAATGAGCAGTTCTTC.